The 32 T cell receptor beta chains given below trace back to one sample, sequenced in a study of persistence of HIV-infected CD4 T cells. Antigens of these TCRs are unknown. Overlapping HIV-1 Gag 15-mer peptides at roughly 1 ug per peptide per mL were used. CD40L-negative CD69-negative CD45RO-high memory CD4+ T cells were sorted as populations depleted of antigen-responding cells. The immunoSEQ assay was version 4, run in survey mode. Only in-frame clones appear in the TCRdb table, and some are missing; sequencing was by immunoSEQ multiplex PCR. The table has approximately 32,000 clones, approximately 80% seen once; the top ten hold 18%. This specimen consisted of CD4+ T cells sorted from PBMCs after roughly 18-hour stimulation, obtained from a patient who received antiretroviral therapy. These receptors all stem from an adult woman with HIV who was CMV-seropositive.

The chain recombines TRBV25-1 with TRBJ1-2; D remains ambiguous. Looked up from germline, CDR1 is MGHDK and CDR2 is SYGVNS. V lost 5 bases and J 4 bases, leaving 14 bases between the germline ends. CDR3 length: 14 residues. This chain's CDR3 is CASSLGDVGYGYTF. The CDR3 region has the DNA TGTGCCAGCAGTCTGGGAGACGTGGGCTATGGCTACACCTTC.

The chain has TRBV24-1 and TRBJ1-5, with D unresolved. CDR3 length: 13 amino acids. V lost 9 bases and J lost 2, with 10 bases in between. Germline CDR1 is KGHDR and CDR2 is SFDVKD. The DNA of the CDR3 is TGTGCCACCGGGAGGGATGGCAATCAGCCCCAGCATTTT. It translates to CATGRDGNQPQHF.

J is TRBJ2-1 and V is TRBV3-1 (or the pseudogene TRBV3-2), with D perhaps matching TRBD2 (5 bases). V gave up 4 bases and J gave up 5 bases, with 12 bases separating them. This CDR3 comprises 14 residues. Germline CDR1 LGHDT, CDR2 YNNKEL (reference sequence). CDR3 loop: CASSLPGSHNEQFF. The CDR3 DNA reads as TGTGCCAGCAGCCTCCCGGGGAGTCACAATGAGCAGTTCTTC.

The rearrangement uses TRBV28 and TRBJ2-4; TRBD2 agrees at 7 bases. CDR3 length: 17 residues. Germline-derived CDR1 and CDR2 are MDHEN and SYDVKM. V lost 6 bases and J lost 8; bases outside the gene matches: 19. CDR3 in DNA: TGTGCCAGCAGCGCTCCTAGCGGCGCCCTTTCAAGGGACATTCAGTACTTC. Amino acid sequence: CASSAPSGALSRDIQYF.

This rearrangement joins TRBV6-5 to TRBJ2-5; TRBD1 matches at 9 bases. CDR1 MNHEY and CDR2 SVGAGI come from the germline V gene. V shed 6 bases, J shed 4 bases, and the junction held 9 bases outside the gene matches. The CDR3 contains 15 residues. CDR3 amino acids: CASSPWTGAGETQYF. The CDR3 nucleotides read TGTGCCAGCAGCCCGTGGACAGGGGCGGGAGAGACCCAGTACTTC.

The chain employs TRBV5-1 and TRBJ1-3; the D gene is possibly TRBD1 (5 bases). CDR3 size: 15 residues. The germline gives CDR1 SGHRS, CDR2 YFSETQ. V lost 4 bases, J lost 2 bases, and 13 bases lay in between. The DNA for the CDR3 is TGCGCCAGCAGCCAGACGACAGCTCCTGGAAACACCATATATTTT. Amino acids: CASSQTTAPGNTIYF.

The chain joins TRBV5-1 to TRBJ1-5; D is uncertain. Germline V gene data show CDR1 as SGHRS and CDR2 as YFSETQ. The CDR3 length is 15 residues. Trimming cost V 0 bases and J 4 bases, with 11 bases left between them. This CDR3 is CASSLDPLTNQPQHF. The CDR3 DNA reads as TGCGCCAGCAGCTTGGACCCACTGACTAATCAGCCCCAGCATTTT.

This clone was observed a few times. The J gene is TRBJ1-1, the V gene TRBV24-1; a possible D gene is TRBD1 (6 bases). V shed 4 bases and J shed 5 bases, with 13 bases lying between them. Germline CDR1 and CDR2: KGHDR and SFDVKD. CDR3 size: 14 residues. DNA for the CDR3: TGTGCCACCAGTGAGGGACATGGGGCAACTGAAGCTTTCTTT. Translating gives CATSEGHGATEAFF.

CDR3 DNA sequence: TGTGCCACCAGTCCTGGCGGGACTATCTACGAGCAGTACTTC. Translating it yields CATSPGGTIYEQYF. The rearrangement joins TRBV24-1 to TRBJ2-7, with 7 bases matching TRBD2. CDR1 is KGHDR, CDR2 SFDVKD, per germline. V gave up 6 bases and J gave up 3 bases; unmatched junction bases: 7. The CDR3 extends over 14 amino acids.

V usage is TRBV3-1 (or the pseudogene TRBV3-2) and J usage is TRBJ1-1; no clear D. Trimming shortened V by 5 bases and J by 5 bases, and 6 bases separated the two germline ends. The germline V gene has CDR1 LGHDT and CDR2 YNNKEL (reference sequence). This CDR3 contains 11 residues. In nucleotides, the CDR3 is TGTGCCAGCAGCGGGCGGACTGAAGCTTTCTTT. As protein: CASSGRTEAFF.

This chain connects TRBV2 to TRBJ2-3, with D perhaps matching TRBD1 (6 bases). The germline CDR1 and CDR2 sequences are SNHLY and FYNNEI. Deletions cut 8 bases from V and 5 bases from J, with 11 bases between. The length of the CDR3 is 12 residues. CDR3 sequence reads: CASRLQGDTQYF. The CDR3 bases are TGTGCCAGCCGCCTACAGGGAGATACGCAGTATTTT.

The rearrangement uses TRBV27 and TRBJ1-6; D may be TRBD1 (6 bases). Trimming cost V 4 bases and J 0 bases, with 31 bases left between them. CDR1 MNHEY and CDR2 SMNVEV come from the germline V gene (reference sequence). This CDR3 contains 23 residues. CDR3 sequence: CASSSTPIIPGLKGGSYNSPLHF. CDR3 coding DNA: TGTGCCAGCAGTTCTACCCCCATAATCCCGGGACTCAAGGGGGGCTCCTATAATTCACCCCTCCACTTT.

The V call is TRBV3-1 (or the pseudogene TRBV3-2), the J call TRBJ2-1; D not certain. This CDR3 has 16 residues. Looked up from germline, CDR1 is LGHDT and CDR2 is YNNKEL (reference sequence). The V end was cut by 0 bases, the J end by 5 bases, with 14 bases between. The CDR3 bases are TGTGCCAGCAGCCAAGATTTATACAGCAGAGACAATGAGCAGTTCTTC. Protein product: CASSQDLYSRDNEQFF.

The chain links TRBV27 to TRBJ2-7; D may be TRBD2 (6 bases). V was cut by 3 bases and J by 0 bases, with 15 bases left in between. The CDR3 extends over 16 amino acids. The germline V gene has CDR1 MNHEY and CDR2 SMNVEV (reference sequence). The CDR3 loop reads CASSFQGGTLSYEQYF. CDR3 sequence (DNA): TGTGCCAGCAGTTTTCAGGGCGGGACCCTCTCCTACGAGCAGTACTTC.

V usage is TRBV12-5 and J usage is TRBJ1-5; D ambiguous. Germline V gives CDR1 LGHNT, CDR2 FRNRAP. The CDR3 contains 14 residues. The V end was cut by 7 bases, the J end by 1 base, with 11 bases between. The CDR3 sequence is CASAQDGSNQPQHF. In DNA, the CDR3 is TGTGCTAGTGCCCAAGACGGAAGCAATCAGCCCCAGCATTTT.

The J gene is TRBJ2-7, the V gene TRBV29-1; no reliable D call. Germline V gene data show CDR1 as SQVTM and CDR2 as ANQGSEA. The V gene lost 6 bases and the J gene lost 0 bases, with 12 bases spanning the gap. The CDR3 covers 13 residues. CDR3 residues: CSVAGRFSYEQYF. Written as DNA, the CDR3 is TGCAGCGTCGCCGGACGGTTCTCCTACGAGCAGTACTTC.

This clone is a singleton in its sample. The chain couples TRBV29-1 to TRBJ2-2, with TRBD2 matching over 11 bases. CDR1 is SQVTM, CDR2 ANQGSEA, per germline. Trimming at V came to 4 bases and at J to 4 bases, leaving 5 bases not matched to a gene. This CDR3 has 15 amino acids. Here the CDR3 DNA reads TGCAGCGTTGCCACTAGCGGGGGACCCACCGGGGAGCTGTTTTTT. Translated: CSVATSGGPTGELFF.

This chain's CDR3 is CASSRRETGWNYEQYF. CDR3 in DNA: TGTGCCAGCAGTCGAAGAGAGACAGGGTGGAACTACGAGCAGTACTTC. The chain carries TRBV6-6 and TRBJ2-7; 7 nucleotides line up with TRBD1. Germline loops: CDR1 MNHNY, CDR2 SVGAGI (reference sequence). V was pared by 5 bases and J by 3 bases, with 13 bases of the junction left unmatched. The length of the CDR3 is 16 residues.

The V gene is TRBV5-8, the J gene TRBJ2-3, with D maybe TRBD1 (5 bases). Germline V gene lookup returns CDR1 SGHTS and CDR2 YDEGEE. This CDR3 contains 13 residues. Trimming removed 7 bases at V and 3 bases at J, with 12 bases between. Written as DNA, the CDR3 is TGTGCCAGCGACAGAACCCGAACAGATACGCAGTATTTT. Its translation is CASDRTRTDTQYF.

The V call is TRBV29-1, the J call TRBJ2-3, with 7 bases fitting TRBD2. The CDR3 totals 15 residues. Germline CDR1 SQVTM, CDR2 ANQGSEA. The V and J ends lost 3 bases and 3 bases, in that order; junction bases with no gene match: 9. CDR3 DNA sequence: TGCAGCGTTGAGTGGGGGGGACGATCTACAGATACGCAGTATTTT. Its protein product is CSVEWGGRSTDTQYF.

The genes are TRBV14 and TRBJ1-5, with 10 bases that match TRBD1. The CDR3 is 18 residues long. Germline loops: CDR1 SGHDN, CDR2 FVKESK. V shed 0 bases, J shed 0 bases, and the junction held 5 bases outside the gene matches. CDR3 sequence: CASSQDSDRGYSNQPQHF. The CDR3 DNA reads TGTGCCAGCAGCCAAGATTCGGACAGGGGGTATAGCAATCAGCCCCAGCATTTT.

The gene calls are TRBV6-5 and TRBJ1-1, with TRBD1 matching over 8 bases. Germline V gives CDR1 MNHEY, CDR2 SVGAGI. Unmatched junction bases numbered 9, after V lost 4 bases and J lost 5 bases. The CDR3 length is 15 residues. The CDR3 is CASSSRQGRSTEAFF. DNA of the CDR3: TGTGCCAGCAGTTCCAGACAGGGGCGGAGTACTGAAGCTTTCTTT.

The sample holds a few counts of this clone. This chain uses TRBV5-6 with TRBJ2-5; D call uncertain. CDR3 length equals 17 residues. Germline CDR1 reads SGHDT; CDR2 reads YYEEEE. V dropped 0 bases and J dropped 5 bases, with 20 bases sitting between them. In nucleotides, the CDR3 is TGTGCCAGCAGCTTGGAGGATCGGCGGCCGGGCGGCGAGACCCAGTACTTC. Translation gives CASSLEDRRPGGETQYF.

The chain joins TRBV29-1 to TRBJ1-1; the match to TRBD1 covers 8 bases. V shed 6 bases and J 11 bases; nucleotides not matched to a gene: 20. The germline V gene encodes CDR1 SQVTM and CDR2 ANQGSEA. The CDR3 runs to 15 residues. The CDR3 nucleotides are TGCAGCGTCCTACGGCCCTCGGACAGGGAGGGCAGCGCTTTCTTT. The encoded protein is CSVLRPSDREGSAFF.

This chain joins TRBV7-9 and TRBJ2-7, with D uncertain. V was trimmed by 0 bases and J by 4 bases, leaving 10 bases between them. This CDR3 is 14 amino acids long. Germline CDR1 is SEHNR and CDR2 is FQNEAQ (reference sequence). CDR3 residues: CASSLAQRIYEQYF. In DNA, the CDR3 is TGTGCCAGCAGCTTAGCGCAAAGGATTTACGAGCAGTACTTC. Looking up the rest from reference TRBV7-9 and TRBJ2-7 gives the full variable domain: DTGVSQNPRHKITKRGQNVTFRCDPISEHNRLYWYRQTLGQGPEFLTYFQNEAQLEKSRLLSDRFSAERPKGSFSTLEIQRTEQGDSAMYLCASSLAQRIYEQYFGPGTRLTVT.

This rearrangement joins TRBV12-5 to TRBJ1-2, with TRBD1 identical over 12 bases. The CDR3 covers 16 residues. Trimming at V came to 1 base and at J to 4 bases, leaving 4 bases not matched to a gene. Per germline, CDR1 LGHNT and CDR2 FRNRAP. The CDR3 is CASGLAAGQGAYGYTF. The CDR3 nucleotides read TGTGCTAGTGGTTTGGCAGCGGGACAGGGGGCCTATGGCTACACCTTC. The whole variable domain, remainder taken from reference TRBV12-5 and TRBJ1-2, is DARVTQTPRHKVTEMGQEVTMRCQPILGHNTVFWYRQTMMQGLELLAYFRNRAPLDDSGMPKDRFSAEMPDATLATLKIQPSEPRDSAVYFCASGLAAGQGAYGYTFGSGTRLTVV.

The rearrangement links TRBV5-6 to TRBJ2-5, with D possibly TRBD1 on 5 matching bases. V gave up 4 bases and J gave up 0 bases, with 19 bases separating them. Germline V gene data show CDR1 as SGHDT and CDR2 as YYEEEE. The CDR3 is 17 residues long. This CDR3 reads CASSQSTGSTYQETQYF. For the CDR3, the DNA is TGTGCCAGCAGCCAATCAACAGGATCAACGTACCAAGAGACCCAGTACTTC.

DNA for the CDR3: TGTGCCAGCAGTTTAGTCGATGGCTACACCTTC. Translating gives CASSLVDGYTF. This sequence joins TRBV6-1 and TRBJ1-2; D gene unclear. Germline V lookup: CDR1 MNHNS, CDR2 SASEGT. V was shortened by 5 bases and J by 6 bases, with 7 bases between the two germline ends. The CDR3 covers 11 residues.

The chain uses TRBV6-1 and TRBJ1-2; D gene uncertain. The CDR3 covers 13 residues. The V and J ends lost 1 base and 4 bases respectively, with 7 bases between them. Germline V CDR1 and CDR2: MNHNS, SASEGT. The CDR3 sequence is CASSEVHAYGYTF. The CDR3 nucleotides read TGTGCCAGCAGTGAAGTGCATGCCTATGGCTACACCTTC.

The chain couples TRBV10-3 to TRBJ1-2; TRBD1 matches at 11 bases. In germline, CDR1 is ENHRY, CDR2 SYGVKD. The CDR3 extends over 16 amino acids. V trimming: 0 bases; J trimming: 2 bases; junction bases outside the gene matches: 2. CDR3 protein: CAISESRDRGNYGYTF. The CDR3 nucleotides are TGTGCCATCAGTGAGTCGAGGGACAGGGGGAACTATGGCTACACCTTC.

This chain links TRBV6-5 with TRBJ2-2; D gene uncertain. The CDR3 covers 14 residues. Germline loops: CDR1 MNHEY, CDR2 SVGAGI. V gave up 2 bases and J gave up 3 bases, with 7 bases separating them. The chain's CDR3 is CASSYASYTGELFF. The CDR3 bases are TGTGCCAGCAGTTACGCCAGTTACACCGGGGAGCTGTTTTTT.

This clone was detected only once. The rearrangement joins TRBV11-3 to TRBJ2-1, with 8 bases aligning to TRBD2. The germline V gene has CDR1 SGHNT and CDR2 YENEEA. The CDR3 sequence is 15 residues long. V shed 1 base, J shed 2 bases, and the junction held 1 base outside the gene matches. CDR3 nucleotide sequence: TGTGCCAGCAGCTTAGGTAGCGGGGCCTACAATGAGCAGTTCTTC. Its translation: CASSLGSGAYNEQFF.